The clone carrying this T cell receptor beta chain was observed a handful of times. Germline assignment: CDR1 SGHTA and CDR2 FQGNSA. V was pared by 0 bases and J by 5 bases, with 17 bases between. This CDR3 spans 17 amino acids. Authors' analysis steps: The assay estimated nucleated cells by amplifying reference gene primers. TCRdb's table, derived via immunoSEQ multiplex PCR, lists solely in-frame clones and lacks some. Clone size and V and J calls were adopted from that table, with D and trimming inferred from the DNA. This table holds fewer than 100,000 clones, 82% found once. This entry belongs to a study of blood T cell repertoires in COVID-19. Study as a whole: Acute-phase and convalescent COVID-19 samples originated in the United States, Italy and Spain. PBMCs, B-cell-depleted T cells, or T cells provided the cDNA or gDNA that made up the material.

This clonotype originated in a human donor in a cohort sampled during active COVID-19. Sequenced input: peripheral blood. V is TRBV7-2 and J is TRBJ1-5; weak D call: TRBD1 (6 bases). CDR3 protein: CASSLAVGWGGDQPQHF. In DNA form, the CDR3 reads TGTGCCAGCAGCTTAGCGGTGGGGTGGGGGGGCGATCAGCCCCAGCATTTT.